The next 21 T cell receptor beta chains were all read from a single sample in a study of blood T cells in healthy people across ages. A J-beta primer mix and a sample-barcoded 5' primer were used in a second PCR of roughly 6 to 11 cycles. TCRdb re-called the 5' RACE reads with MiXCR, one entry per CDR3 protein. The table shows approximately 810,000 distinct CDR3 sequences, with 29% occurring only once. Sequenced sample: blood. These receptors came from a woman of 80 years or more in good health.

With respect to this clonotype: The junction departs from the called germline gene at one end, perhaps through a read error. The chain is built from TRBV24-1 and TRBJ2-2; 11 bases fit TRBD2. This CDR3 has 19 residues. CDR1 and CDR2 (germline): KGHDR, SFDVKD. The DNA for the CDR3 is TGTGCCGCCAGTGATTCAAAACTAGCGGGGGCCAAGAACACCGGGGAGCTGTTTTTT. This codes for CAASDSKLAGAKNTGELFF.

This clonotype showed up many times. The chain uses TRBV5-1 and TRBJ2-3, with 8 bases aligning to TRBD2. The CDR3 has 14 amino acids. Trimming took 4 bases from V and 0 from J; bases not matched to a gene: 1. Per germline, CDR1 SGHRS and CDR2 YFSETQ. The DNA for the CDR3 is TGCGCCAGCAGCGGACTAGCAAGCACAGATACGCAGTATTTT. Translation: CASSGLASTDTQYF.

This clonotype appeared many times. The chain recombines TRBV20-1 with TRBJ2-1, with 9 bases identical to TRBD1. The ends lost 6 bases at V and 12 bases at J; junction bases unmatched: 18. This CDR3 has 15 amino acids. Per germline, CDR1 DFQATT and CDR2 SNEGSKA (reference sequence). The CDR3 here is CSATTGTGTGKGQFF. The CDR3 DNA is TGCAGTGCCACAACCGGGACAGGGACAGGGAAGGGGCAGTTCTTC.

This clonotype was seen at least ten times. This sequence joins TRBV5-1 and TRBJ2-1, with D possibly matching TRBD2 (6 bases). Germline V gene data show CDR1 as SGHRS and CDR2 as YFSETQ. Trimming left V 4 bases short and J 0 bases short, with 14 bases between. The CDR3 has 16 residues. CDR3 in amino acids: CASSGGGGDSYNEQFF. The CDR3 DNA is TGCGCCAGCAGCGGAGGCGGAGGGGACTCCTACAATGAGCAGTTCTTC. The entire variable domain, with the rest obtained from reference TRBV5-1 and TRBJ2-1, is as follows: KAGVTQTPRYLIKTRGQQVTLSCSPISGHRSVSWYQQTPGQGLQFLFEYFSETQRNKGNFPGRFSGRQFSNSRSEMNVSTLELGDSALYLCASSGGGGDSYNEQFFGPGTRLTVL.

This clonotype was detected once. This chain connects TRBV9 to TRBJ1-1; 7 nucleotides line up with TRBD1. Germline V CDR1 and CDR2: SGDLS, YYNGEE. This CDR3 has 17 residues. V gave up 3 bases and J gave up 4 bases; unmatched junction bases: 15. The CDR3 here is CASSGGGQGVLGTEAFF. The CDR3 DNA is TGTGCCAGCAGCGGGGGGGGGCAGGGGGTTCTGGGCACTGAAGCTTTCTTT.

This clonotype was recorded at least ten times. The gene calls are TRBV6-5 and TRBJ1-6; 10 bases fit TRBD1. Trimming cost V 4 bases and J 9 bases; bases outside gene matches: 6. The V gene's germline CDR1 is MNHEY and CDR2 SVGAGI. There are 15 residues in the CDR3. The CDR3 sequence: CASSSNRDRGSPLHF. In nucleotides, the CDR3 is TGTGCCAGCAGTTCCAACCGGGACAGGGGTTCACCCCTCCACTTT.

This chain joins TRBV20-1 and TRBJ1-1, with D possibly being TRBD1 (5 bases). Germline V gene lookup returns CDR1 DFQATT and CDR2 SNEGSKA (reference sequence). This CDR3 has 13 amino acids. Trimming took 6 bases from V and 5 from J, leaving 16 bases between them. This CDR3 reads CSARVGRETEAFF. DNA of the CDR3: TGCAGTGCCCGGGTAGGCAGGGAAACTGAAGCTTTCTTT.

The chain uses TRBV5-1 and TRBJ1-2; 8 bases are a match to TRBD1. This CDR3 is 14 amino acids long. Germline V CDR1 and CDR2: SGHRS, YFSETQ. The J segment lost 6 bases and the V segment lost 5 bases, leaving 9 bases of the junction unmatched. The CDR3: CASRPSQGANGYTF. DNA for the CDR3: TGCGCCAGCAGGCCAAGTCAGGGGGCAAATGGCTACACCTTC.

This clonotype showed up just a few times. The rearrangement uses TRBV7-9 and TRBJ1-2; no clear D. The CDR3 loop spans 13 amino acids. Germline loops: CDR1 SEHNR, CDR2 FQNEAQ (reference sequence). V was clipped by 1 base and J by 5 bases, with 8 bases between them. CDR3 bases: TGTGCCAGCAGCTTAGAAGCCCCTTATGGCTACACCTTC. Its translation: CASSLEAPYGYTF.

This sequence joins TRBV5-6 and TRBJ1-5; 9 bases match TRBD1. The CDR3 contains 14 residues. V lost 3 bases, J lost 6 bases, and 4 bases stayed unmatched. Germline values: CDR1 SGHDT, CDR2 YYEEEE. The CDR3 protein is CASSYRGPGQPQHF. CDR3 sequence (DNA): TGTGCCAGCAGCTACAGGGGGCCCGGTCAGCCCCAGCATTTT.

This clonotype was counted a few times. The rearrangement joins TRBV7-9 to TRBJ1-6; D is unresolved. V gave up 1 base and J gave up 7 bases, with 8 bases separating them. From germline, CDR1 is SEHNR and CDR2 FQNEAQ (reference sequence). CDR3 length equals 14 residues. The CDR3 nucleotides are TGTGCCAGCAGCTTAGGATCCGGGAATTCACCCCTCCACTTT. It codes for CASSLGSGNSPLHF. Filled out from reference TRBV7-9 and TRBJ1-6, the complete variable domain reads DTGVSQNPRHKITKRGQNVTFRCDPISEHNRLYWYRQTLGQGPEFLTYFQNEAQLEKSRLLSDRFSAERPKGSFSTLEIQRTEQGDSAMYLCASSLGSGNSPLHFGNGTRLTVT.

J is TRBJ2-7 and V is TRBV7-2, with unresolved D. CDR3 length: 16 residues. V lost 2 bases, J lost 5 bases, and 19 bases lay in between. Germline values: CDR1 SGHTA, CDR2 FQGNSA. CDR3: CASSLMSRTQRNEQYF. CDR3 nucleotide sequence: TGTGCCAGCAGCTTAATGTCACGGACCCAAAGGAACGAGCAGTACTTC.

This chain connects TRBV12-3 or TRBV12-4 to TRBJ2-3; D perhaps matches TRBD2 (5 bases). This CDR3 region has 15 residues. V gave up 1 base and J gave up 4 bases, with 12 bases separating them. This CDR3 is CASSLGRGRADTQYF. The CDR3 coding sequence is TGTGCCAGCAGTTTAGGGAGAGGGAGAGCAGATACGCAGTATTTT.

This clonotype was recorded a few times. The chain uses TRBV4-3 and TRBJ1-6; TRBD1 is a possible D gene (5 bases). The length of the CDR3 is 14 residues. Per germline, CDR1 LGHNA and CDR2 YSLEER. V lost 2 bases, J lost 8 bases, and 10 bases lay in between. CDR3 amino acids: CASSQRGRDSPLHF. CDR3 DNA sequence: TGCGCCAGCAGCCAACGGGGCAGGGATTCACCCCTCCACTTT.

This clonotype was detected ten times or more. The J gene is TRBJ2-5, the V gene TRBV24-1; D unresolved. Trimming pared 0 bases from V and 5 bases from J, leaving 9 bases between. The CDR3 is 14 amino acids. Per the germline V gene, CDR1 is KGHDR and CDR2 is SFDVKD. CDR3 residues: CATSDLEAEETQYF. CDR3 in DNA: TGTGCCACCAGTGATTTGGAGGCAGAGGAGACCCAGTACTTC.

V is TRBV20-1 and J is TRBJ1-5; 7 bases agree with TRBD1. The CDR3 contains 17 residues. The J segment lost 2 bases and the V segment lost 3 bases, leaving 13 bases of the junction unmatched. The germline V gene encodes CDR1 DFQATT and CDR2 SNEGSKA (reference sequence). CDR3 in DNA: TGCAGTGCTAGGGAAGGACAGGCCCCCCGGGGCAATCAGCCCCAGCATTTT. It codes for CSAREGQAPRGNQPQHF.

This clonotype was seen a few times. The chain carries TRBV18 and TRBJ1-4, with 8 nucleotides matching TRBD1. Germline CDR1 is KGHSH and CDR2 is LQKENI. The CDR3 loop spans 13 amino acids. J gave up 8 bases and V 3 bases, and 2 bases lay outside the gene matches. The CDR3 coding sequence is TGTGCCAGCTCACCGGGACAGGACGAAAAACTGTTTTTT. Residues: CASSPGQDEKLFF.

The V and J genes are TRBV2 and TRBJ2-1; D possibly corresponds to TRBD2 (5 bases). There are 15 residues in the CDR3. The germline gives CDR1 SNHLY, CDR2 FYNNEI. Between the trimmed V and J ends, which lost 6 bases and 3 bases, there was a span of 15 bases. The CDR3 region is CASRRAVLGYNEQFF. The CDR3 bases are TGTGCCAGCAGGAGGGCCGTCCTGGGCTACAATGAGCAGTTCTTC.

This clonotype was seen a handful of times. This chain links TRBV18 with TRBJ2-1, with a weak D call TRBD1 (6 bases). V lost 3 bases and J 5 bases, leaving 17 bases between the germline ends. The CDR3 is made up of 16 amino acids. Germline V gene sequence: CDR1 KGHSH, CDR2 LQKENI. The CDR3 spells CASSPLPRGANNEQFF. Here the CDR3 DNA reads TGTGCCAGCTCACCGTTGCCCAGGGGCGCAAACAATGAGCAGTTCTTC.

Only a few counts were recorded for this clonotype. This chain links TRBV19 with TRBJ2-5; D uncertain. The CDR3 has 14 residues. The ends were cut back, 3 bases at V and 2 bases at J, with 10 bases in the middle. CDR1 and CDR2 from the germline V gene are LNHDA and SQIVND (reference sequence). CDR3 sequence reads: CASSMRMQQETQYF. Here the CDR3 DNA reads TGTGCCAGTAGTATGAGAATGCAGCAAGAGACCCAGTACTTC.

With regard to this clonotype: This sequence may be a read error, since a much larger clone differs from it by one base. This chain uses TRBV6-5 with TRBJ2-5; the match to TRBD1 covers 8 bases. This CDR3 has 11 residues. Germline-derived CDR1 and CDR2 are MNHEY and SVGAGI. CDR3 bases: TGTGCCAGCAATTACAGGGGGTCGCAGTACTTC. It translates to CASNYRGSQYF.